This entry describes one T cell receptor (beta chain). CDR3 length equals 12 residues. Germline assignment: CDR1 SGHRS and CDR2 YFSETQ. V was cut by 5 bases and J by 1 base, with 6 bases left in between. Using immunoSEQ multiplex PCR, the repertoire was profiled, and TCRdb retains in-frame clones only, with some absent. This sample carries about 150,000 clones, roughly 82% of them seen once, and the ten largest clones take roughly 2%. The data stem from a study of blood T cell repertoires in COVID-19. Looking at the study overall: Sites in the United States, Italy and Spain provided acute and convalescent COVID-19 samples. T cells, B-cell-depleted T cells, or PBMCs provided the cDNA or gDNA that served as material.

The chain employs TRBV5-1 and TRBJ1-1; D is unclear. The sequence was collected from a man aged 70-80 years with acute or convalescent COVID-19. Sequencing was performed on peripheral blood. The CDR3 DNA is TGCGCCAGCAGGGCGGGGAACACTGAAGCTTTCTTT. Encoded protein: CASRAGNTEAFF.